This T cell receptor (beta chain) was obtained from a study of shared clonotypes between healthy human individuals. Per germline, CDR1 SGHRS and CDR2 YFSETQ. Trimming took off 4 bases at V and 0 bases at J, with 11 bases between the two ends. The CDR3 sequence is 15 residues long. Roughly 210 ng DNA, approximately 31,000 T cell genomes, went into each sorted-subset replicate PCR. In the source study's methods: Sequence data from immunoSEQ were junction-only and lacked quality scores; consequently, filtering differed. Method: immunoSEQ multiplex PCR; TCRdb's copy keeps in-frame clones and lacks some. V and J calls and clone size come straight from that table; D and trimming were deduced from the DNA. The table has more than 1.2 million clones, around 98.5% seen once. Findings and limits, study-wide: Compared with clonotypes that all four donors shared, non-shared clonotypes had lower generation probabilities.

As regards this clone: No antigen is known for it. Other DNA variants within this sample encode the same CDR3.

Sequenced: naive CD4+ T cells sorted from blood. Subset here: CD45RA+ positively selected. This sequence was found in a man younger than 40 in good health. This chain connects TRBV5-1 to TRBJ2-1, with D possibly being TRBD1 or TRBD2 (7 bases each). CDR3 bases: TGCGCCAGCAGCCCAGGGGGGGTCTCCTACAATGAGCAGTTCTTC. Translation: CASSPGGVSYNEQFF.